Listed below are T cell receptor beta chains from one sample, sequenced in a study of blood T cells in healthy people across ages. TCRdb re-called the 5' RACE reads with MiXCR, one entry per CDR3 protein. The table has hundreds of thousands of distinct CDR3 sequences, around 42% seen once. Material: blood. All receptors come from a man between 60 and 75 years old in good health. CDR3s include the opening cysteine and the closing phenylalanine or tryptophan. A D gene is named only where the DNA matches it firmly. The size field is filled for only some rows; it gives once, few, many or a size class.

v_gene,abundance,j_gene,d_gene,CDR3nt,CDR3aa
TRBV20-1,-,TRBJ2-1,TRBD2,TGCAGTGCTCCGACTAGCGGGGGGAACAATGAGCAGTTCTTC,CSAPTSGGNNEQFF
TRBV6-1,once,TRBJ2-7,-,TGTGCCAGCAGTGAATTGGGGGGGCCTCGTTCCTACGAGCAGTACTTC,CASSELGGPRSYEQYF
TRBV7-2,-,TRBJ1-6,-,TGTGCCAGCAGCTTAGAGGTGGGCTATTCACCCCTCCACTTT,CASSLEVGYSPLHF
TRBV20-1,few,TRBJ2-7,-,TGCAGTGCTAGTCCAATGATTGAGCAGTACTTC,CSASPMIEQYF
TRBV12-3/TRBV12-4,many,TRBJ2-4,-,TGTGCCAGCAGTCCTCAGGGGTCCCTTGCCAAAAACATTCAGTACTTC,CASSPQGSLAKNIQYF
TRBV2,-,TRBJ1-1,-,TGTGCCAGCAGGCAGGGTGAAGGGGCTGAAGCTTTCTTT,CASRQGEGAEAFF
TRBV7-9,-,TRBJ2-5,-,TGTGCCAGCAGCATAGTGGCTGAGACCCAGTACTTC,CASSIVAETQYF
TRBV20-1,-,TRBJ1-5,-,TGCAGTGCTAGAGATCCTGGGGCAGGTGCCCATAAGCCCCAGCATTTT,CSARDPGAGAHKPQHF
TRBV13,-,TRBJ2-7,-,TGTGCCAGCAGCTACGAGACAGGACGCAGCTCCTACAATGAGCAGTACTTC,CASSYETGRSSYNEQYF
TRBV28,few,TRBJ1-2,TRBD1,TGTGCCAGCAATTGGACAGGGAAACTTGGCTACACCTTC,CASNWTGKLGYTF
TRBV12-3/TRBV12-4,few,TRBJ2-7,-,TGTGCCATCCAAGGTGGTCACCACTACGAGCAGTACTTC,CAIQGGHHYEQYF
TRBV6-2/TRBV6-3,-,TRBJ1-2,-,TGTGCCAGCAGTTCTAACCAAAACTATGGCTACACCTTC,CASSSNQNYGYTF
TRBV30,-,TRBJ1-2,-,TGTGCCGGGAAGTTTAACTATGGCTACACCTTC,CAGKFNYGYTF
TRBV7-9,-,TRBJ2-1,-,TGTGCCAGCAGCTTAGTCGGGACAGAGCAGTTCTTC,CASSLVGTEQFF
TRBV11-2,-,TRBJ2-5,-,TGTGCCAGCAGCCGGACGGGCAGGGCCTTCGAGACCCAGTACTTC,CASSRTGRAFETQYF
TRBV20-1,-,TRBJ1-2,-,TGCAGTGCTAGAGATACGACAGCTAACTATGGCTACACCTTC,CSARDTTANYGYTF
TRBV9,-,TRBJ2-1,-,TGTGCCAGCAGCGTAGGAGCGTACAATGAGCAGTTCTTC,CASSVGAYNEQFF
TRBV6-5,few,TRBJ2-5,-,TGTGCCAGCACCGAGCCGGGGAACCGCGAGACCCAGTACTTC,CASTEPGNRETQYF
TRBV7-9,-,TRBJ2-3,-,TGTGCCAGCGCAGGGTCCAGCACGCAGTATTTT,CASAGSSTQYF
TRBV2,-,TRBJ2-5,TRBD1,TGTGCCAGCGCCGGACAGGTTTTTTATGTGCAGTACTTC,CASAGQVFYVQYF
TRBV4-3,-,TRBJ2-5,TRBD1,TGCGCCAGCAGCCAAGGGCAGGGGGCATGCGAGACCCAGTACTTC,CASSQGQGACETQYF
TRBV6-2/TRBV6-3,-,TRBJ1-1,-,TGTGCCACCCTAAAGAGGATTGGCCAGAACACTGAAGCTTTCTTT,CATLKRIGQNTEAFF
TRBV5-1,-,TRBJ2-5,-,TGCGCCAGCAGCTTCATACCCCAAGCCGGGGAAGAGACCCAGTACTTC,CASSFIPQAGEETQYF
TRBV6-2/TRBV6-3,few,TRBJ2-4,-,TGTGCCAGCAGAGACCCAGGGCTACCCAAAAACATTCAGTACTTC,CASRDPGLPKNIQYF
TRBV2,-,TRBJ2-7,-,TGTGCCAGCACAGGGACCCACGAGCAGTACTTC,CASTGTHEQYF
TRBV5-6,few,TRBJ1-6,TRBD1,TGTGCCAGCAGCTGGGACAGCTATAATTCACCCCTCCACTTT,CASSWDSYNSPLHF
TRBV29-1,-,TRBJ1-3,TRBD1,TGCAGCGTTGATGTAACAGGGGCTGGAAACACCATATATTTT,CSVDVTGAGNTIYF
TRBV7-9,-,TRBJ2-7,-,TGTGCCAGCAGCCCCCCCTTCTCACCCTACGAGCAGTACTTC,CASSPPFSPYEQYF
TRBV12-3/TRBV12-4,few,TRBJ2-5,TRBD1,TGTGCCAGGAGGAGGGCCAGGGGGCCAGAGACCCAGTACTTC,CARRRARGPETQYF
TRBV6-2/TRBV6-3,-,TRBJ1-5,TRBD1,TGTGCCAGCAGTTACTTTGACAGGGGTGTCGATCAGCCCCAGCATTTT,CASSYFDRGVDQPQHF
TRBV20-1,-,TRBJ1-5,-,TGCAGTGCTAGCGCAGACAGGACTAGCAATCAGCCCCAGCATTTT,CSASADRTSNQPQHF
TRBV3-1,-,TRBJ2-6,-,TGTGCCAGCAGCCAAGATGGGGGGCTCAAACTCCAGGGCTCTGGGGCCAACGTCCTGACTTTC,CASSQDGGLKLQGSGANVLTF
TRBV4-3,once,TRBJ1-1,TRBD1,TGCGCCAGCAGCCAAGAGTACAGGGGAGACACTGAAGCTTTCTTT,CASSQEYRGDTEAFF
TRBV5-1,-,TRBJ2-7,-,TGCGCCAGCAGGGTCGTAGGGGGGACCTACGAGCAGTACTTC,CASRVVGGTYEQYF
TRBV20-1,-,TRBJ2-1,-,TGCAGTGTCGTTCTTTGGCGGTCCTACAATGAGCAGTTCTTC,CSVVLWRSYNEQFF
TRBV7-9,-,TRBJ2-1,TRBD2,TGTGCCAGCAGCTTAGCGCGGAGACTAGCGGGCGATGCAAGGGAGCAGTTCTTC,CASSLARRLAGDAREQFF
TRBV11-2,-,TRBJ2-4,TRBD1,TGTGCCAGCAGCTTGGTCCGGGACAGGGGGAGGGAGCAGTACTTC,CASSLVRDRGREQYF
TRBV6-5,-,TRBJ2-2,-,TGTGCCAGCAGTAACCGTAACGGGGAGCTGTTTTTT,CASSNRNGELFF
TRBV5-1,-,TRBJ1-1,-,TGCGCCAGCAGCTTGGTTGGGGGGTCAAATTGCACTGAAGCTTTCTTT,CASSLVGGSNCTEAFF
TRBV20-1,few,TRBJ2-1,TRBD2,TGCAGTGCCACCGGCGGGGGGTCGGTATCCGATGAGCAGTTCTTC,CSATGGGSVSDEQFF
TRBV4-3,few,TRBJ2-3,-,TGCGCCAGCAGCCAAGATTCTGTGGGTACGCAGTATTTT,CASSQDSVGTQYF
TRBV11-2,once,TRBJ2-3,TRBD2,TGTGCCTGCACCCAGCGGGGACGCACAGATACGCAGTATTTT,CACTQRGRTDTQYF
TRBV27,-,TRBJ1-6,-,TGTGCCAGCAGAGGGGGGTCCTATAATTCACCCCTCCACTTT,CASRGGSYNSPLHF
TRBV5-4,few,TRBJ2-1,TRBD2,TGTGCCAGCAGCGAATTCCTAGCGGGGGGCCCCAATGAGCAGTTCTTC,CASSEFLAGGPNEQFF
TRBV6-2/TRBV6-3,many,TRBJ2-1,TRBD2,TGTGCCAGCATTTCGGGACTAGCGGGCCCCAGCTCCTACAATGAGCAGTTCTTC,CASISGLAGPSSYNEQFF
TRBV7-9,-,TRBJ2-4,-,TGTGCCAGCAGCTTCGGACAGAGCGAGCAGGACTTC,CASSFGQSEQDF
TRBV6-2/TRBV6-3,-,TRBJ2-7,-,TGTGCCAGCATTAAGGACGGTGGAAACTACGAGCAGTACTTC,CASIKDGGNYEQYF
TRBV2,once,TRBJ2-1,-,TGTGCCAGCAGTGATTTGGGAGCTAGAAACAATGTGCAGTTCTTC,CASSDLGARNNVQFF
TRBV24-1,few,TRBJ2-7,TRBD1,TGTGCCACCAGTGATGGGCAGGGGGCCTACGAGCAGTACTTC,CATSDGQGAYEQYF
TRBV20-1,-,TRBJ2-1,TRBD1,TGCAGTGCTAGAGGCCCGGGGAGCCGACAGGGGTCCTACAATGAGCAGTTCTTC,CSARGPGSRQGSYNEQFF
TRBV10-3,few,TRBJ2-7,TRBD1,TGTGCCATCAGGGGCGCAGGGGGCTACGAGCAGTACTTC,CAIRGAGGYEQYF
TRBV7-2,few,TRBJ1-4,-,TGTGCCAGCAGACCCGGACGGTATAATGAAAAACTGTTTTTT,CASRPGRYNEKLFF
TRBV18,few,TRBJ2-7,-,TGTGCCAGCTCACCACGTTCGAGTTCCGGCTCCTACGAGCAGTACTTC,CASSPRSSSGSYEQYF
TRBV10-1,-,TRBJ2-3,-,TGCGCCAGCACCCCCAGGGCAGGAGATACGCAGTATTTT,CASTPRAGDTQYF
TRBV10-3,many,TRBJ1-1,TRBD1,TGTGCCATCAGAGGCAGGGGGACTGAAGCTTTCTTT,CAIRGRGTEAFF
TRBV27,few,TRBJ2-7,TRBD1,TGTGCCAGCGCACAATCCGGGACAGGGGTTTCCGAGCAGTACTTC,CASAQSGTGVSEQYF
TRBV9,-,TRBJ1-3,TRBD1,TGTGCCAGCAGCGCTACAGGGGCTGGAAACACCATATATTTT,CASSATGAGNTIYF
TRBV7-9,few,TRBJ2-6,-,TGTGCCAGCAGCTTATACAGCTCTGGGGCCAACGTCCTGACTTTC,CASSLYSSGANVLTF